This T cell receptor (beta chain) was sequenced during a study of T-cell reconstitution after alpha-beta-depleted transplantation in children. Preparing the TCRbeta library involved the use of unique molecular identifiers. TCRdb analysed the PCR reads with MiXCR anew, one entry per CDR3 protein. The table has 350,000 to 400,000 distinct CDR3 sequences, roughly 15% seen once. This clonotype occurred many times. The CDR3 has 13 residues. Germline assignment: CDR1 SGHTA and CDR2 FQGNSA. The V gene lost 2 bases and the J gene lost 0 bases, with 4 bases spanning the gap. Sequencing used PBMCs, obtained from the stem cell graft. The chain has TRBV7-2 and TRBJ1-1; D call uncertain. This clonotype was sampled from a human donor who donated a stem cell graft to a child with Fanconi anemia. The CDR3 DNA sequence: TGTGCCAGCAGCTTATGGATGAACACTGAAGCTTTCTTT. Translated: CASSLWMNTEAFF.